This is a list of T cell receptor beta chains from one sample in a study of blood T cell repertoires in COVID-19. Profiled with immunoSEQ multiplex PCR; TCRdb holds only in-frame clones, not every one. The sample has some 66,000 clones; 75% to 80% are singletons. Specimen: peripheral blood. The receptors originated from a woman aged 80 or over with acute or convalescent COVID-19. CDR3s include the opening cysteine and the closing phenylalanine or tryptophan. Each record gives: CDR3 protein, CDR3 DNA, clone size, J gene, V gene, D gene. The D gene is left open where the match is weak. Part of the rows lack a size; the others show once, few, many or a class for expanded clones.

CASSFGTSATYNEQFF,TGCGCCAGCAGCTTCGGGACTAGCGCTACCTACAATGAGCAGTTCTTC,-,TRBJ2-1,TRBV5-1,TRBD2
CASRTPGLAGSEQFF,TGTGCCAGCAGGACACCGGGACTAGCGGGTAGTGAGCAGTTCTTC,-,TRBJ2-1,TRBV27,TRBD2
CASSALGRGREETQYF,TGTGCCAGCAGCGCCCTGGGCAGGGGGCGCGAGGAGACCCAGTACTTC,-,TRBJ2-5,TRBV7-2,TRBD1
CASSFFLLVNYGYTF,TGTGCCAGCAGTTTCTTCCTACTGGTTAACTATGGCTACACCTTC,-,TRBJ1-2,TRBV28,-
CASQDRGSNSPLHF,TGTGCCAGCCAAGACAGGGGTAGTAATTCACCCCTCCACTTT,-,TRBJ1-6,TRBV3-1/TRBV3-2,TRBD1
CASSPEAATSGSSYNEQFF,TGCGCCAGCAGCCCGGAAGCGGCGACTAGCGGGAGCTCCTACAATGAGCAGTTCTTC,-,TRBJ2-1,TRBV5-1,TRBD2
CASSLVGTSGFGAQYF,TGTGCCAGCAGCTTAGTCGGGACTAGCGGGTTCGGGGCCCAGTACTTC,many,TRBJ2-5,TRBV11-2,TRBD2
CASSSHRGLGVYGYTF,TGTGCCAGCAGTTCGCATAGGGGGTTGGGCGTCTATGGCTACACCTTC,-,TRBJ1-2,TRBV6-5,-
CASSRLNTEAFF,TGTGCCAGCAGTCGCCTAAACACTGAAGCTTTCTTT,few,TRBJ1-1,TRBV6-2/TRBV6-3,-
CASSASGSGKNIQYF,TGCGCCAGCAGCGCTAGCGGGAGCGGTAAAAACATTCAGTACTTC,-,TRBJ2-4,TRBV10-2,TRBD2
CASRGQGLQETQYF,TGTGCCAGCAGGGGACAGGGGCTCCAAGAGACCCAGTACTTC,-,TRBJ2-5,TRBV6-5,TRBD1
CASRTRQGDSPLHF,TGTGCCAGCAGGACACGACAGGGGGATTCACCCCTCCACTTT,-,TRBJ1-6,TRBV2,TRBD1
CASSQLQAGGSPLHF,TGTGCCAGCAGCCAATTACAGGCAGGGGGATCACCCCTCCACTTT,few,TRBJ1-6,TRBV16,TRBD1
CASSRETGWNYGYTF,TGTGCCAGCAGTCGAGAGACAGGGTGGAACTATGGCTACACCTTC,-,TRBJ1-2,TRBV6-5,TRBD1
CASSSITGFAGELFF,TGTGCCAGCAGCTCAATTACAGGGTTCGCCGGGGAGCTGTTTTTT,few,TRBJ2-2,TRBV7-8,-
CASNPDSFNQPQHF,TGTGCCAGCAACCCGGACAGCTTCAATCAGCCCCAGCATTTT,-,TRBJ1-5,TRBV6-6,-
CASRETSGSDEQFF,TGCGCCAGCAGGGAGACTAGCGGGAGCGATGAGCAGTTCTTC,-,TRBJ2-1,TRBV5-1,TRBD2
CASSPGQLNYGYTF,TGTGCCAGCTCCCCGGGACAGCTGAACTATGGCTACACCTTC,-,TRBJ1-2,TRBV18,TRBD1
CASSESKRDRVGETQYF,TGCGCCAGCAGTGAGTCGAAAAGGGACAGGGTAGGAGAGACCCAGTACTTC,-,TRBJ2-5,TRBV10-1,TRBD1
CASSPGAGGYNSPLHF,TGTGCCAGTAGTCCCGGGGCAGGGGGCTATAATTCACCCCTCCACTTT,-,TRBJ1-6,TRBV19,TRBD1
CASSLVSSGNTIYF,TGTGCCAGCAGCTTAGTCAGCTCTGGAAACACCATATATTTT,-,TRBJ1-3,TRBV7-2,-
CASGPGLVSTDTQYF,TGTGCTAGTGGTCCTGGACTAGTAAGCACAGATACGCAGTATTTT,-,TRBJ2-3,TRBV12-5,TRBD2
CAWSVTSGGNQPQHF,TGTGCCTGGAGTGTAACCTCCGGGGGCAATCAGCCCCAGCATTTT,-,TRBJ1-5,TRBV30,-
CASLGGHGRDTEAFF,TGCGCCAGCCTGGGAGGGCATGGTAGAGACACTGAAGCTTTCTTT,-,TRBJ1-1,TRBV5-1,-
CASSTTGENYGYTF,TGTGCCAGCAGCACTACGGGGGAGAACTATGGCTACACCTTC,-,TRBJ1-2,TRBV7-9,-
CASSLKGLAGDEQYF,TGTGCCAGCAGCTTAAAGGGCCTAGCGGGAGACGAGCAGTACTTC,few,TRBJ2-7,TRBV7-6,TRBD2
CASSWGLHTGELFF,TGTGCCAGCAGCTGGGGACTGCACACCGGGGAGCTGTTTTTT,-,TRBJ2-2,TRBV11-3,-
CASSQYRDRGEKLFF,TGTGCCAGCAGCCAATACCGGGACAGGGGTGAAAAACTGTTTTTT,once,TRBJ1-4,TRBV14,TRBD1
CASSPTLDSHAYEQYF,TGTGCCAGCAGCCCTACTTTGGACTCCCACGCCTACGAGCAGTACTTC,-,TRBJ2-7,TRBV7-2,-
CASSLGLGDWEQYF,TGTGCCAGCAGCTTAGGGCTAGGGGACTGGGAGCAGTACTTC,few,TRBJ2-7,TRBV7-2,-
CASIPPTGPTNTEAFF,TGTGCCAGCATCCCCCCAACAGGCCCCACGAACACTGAAGCTTTCTTT,-,TRBJ1-1,TRBV28,-
CASSTQGGLAGVSETDTQYF,TGTGCCAGCAGCACCCAGGGGGGACTAGCGGGAGTTTCGGAGACAGATACGCAGTATTTT,once,TRBJ2-3,TRBV9,TRBD2
CASSEYGDYEQYF,TGTGCCAGCAGTGAATACGGGGACTACGAGCAGTACTTC,-,TRBJ2-7,TRBV25-1,-
CASSLDRDSPLHF,TGCGCCAGCAGCTTGGACAGAGATTCACCCCTCCACTTT,-,TRBJ1-6,TRBV5-1,-
CASSLVGVQETQYF,TGTGCCAGCAGCTTGGTAGGGGTGCAAGAGACCCAGTACTTC,-,TRBJ2-5,TRBV5-4,-
CASRLAHLALSSYEQYF,TGTGCAAGTCGCTTAGCGCATCTAGCGTTAAGCTCCTACGAGCAGTACTTC,-,TRBJ2-7,TRBV12-2,-
CASSPFREEKLFF,TGTGCCAGCTCACCTTTTAGGGAGGAAAAACTGTTTTTT,-,TRBJ1-4,TRBV18,-
CASSLMAPSTDTQYF,TGTGCCAGCAGTTTAATGGCTCCTAGCACAGATACGCAGTATTTT,once,TRBJ2-3,TRBV28,-
CASSTGGSQETQYF,TGTGCCAGCAGCACGGGAGGTTCACAAGAGACCCAGTACTTC,-,TRBJ2-5,TRBV5-4,TRBD2
CASSQGGAANNSPLHF,TGTGCCAGCAGCCAAGGTGGGGCAGCCAATAATTCACCCCTCCACTTT,-,TRBJ1-6,TRBV4-2,-
CASSPLLQGPDLMNTEAFF,TGTGCCAGCTCACCACTACTACAGGGCCCAGACCTCATGAACACTGAAGCTTTCTTT,-,TRBJ1-1,TRBV18,-
CASSPGQGYSTDTQYF,TGTGCCAGCAGCCCGGGACAGGGGTACTCCACAGATACGCAGTATTTT,-,TRBJ2-3,TRBV4-2,TRBD1